This TCR beta chain was documented in a study of blood T cell repertoires in COVID-19 (TCRdb year 2020). Regarding the complete study: Samples from collaborators originated in the United States, Italy and Spain and spanned both the acute and convalescent phases of COVID-19. The prospective study material was composed of cDNA or gDNA derived from T cells, B-cell-depleted T cells, or PBMCs. The dataset comprised deeply sampled blood TCRbeta repertoires from subjects exposed to, actively infected with, or recovered from COVID-19. The repertoires were made available in a free public database intended to serve as a resource for research on the immune response to SARS-CoV-2. Samples were obtained from the ongoing ImmuneRACE study (first 160 participants) and from roughly 1,300 subjects provided by 6 global collaborators. Sample metadata almost always included a de-identified subject ID, COVID-19 status, age in years and sex. HLA class I and class II types, where available, came from metadata supplied by the sample provider rather than from assay-based typing.

TCRbeta CDR3 regions were amplified from genomic DNA by means of the immunoSEQ Assay, a bias-controlled multiplex PCR. As for the authors' bioinformatics: The number of nucleated cells in each sample was estimated from the amplification of reference gene primers within the assay. To quantify the absolute abundance of each unique TCRbeta CDR3 rearrangement, sequence reads were collapsed and filtered. For each sample, productive Simpson clonality was calculated as the square root of Simpson's diversity index across productive rearrangements. TCRdb retrieved this table from immuneACCESS and kept in-frame rearrangements only. Not all clones are present; in checked studies, unresolved V genes account for under half, and no reason is known for the remainder. From that table come the V and J calls and clone size; the DNA was used to work out D and trimming. Within this sample are some 400,000 clones, with roughly 89% of them counted one time only. Jointly, the top ten make up roughly 6.8% of the sample.

From the germline V gene (reference sequence), CDR1 is LNHNV and CDR2 is YYDKDF. Relative to germline, V is 5 bases shorter and J is 2 bases shorter, with 10 bases between their ends. Including the terminal cysteine and phenylalanine, the CDR3 comprises 14 residues. The sequence is cut down to CDR3 DNA, 42 bases in frame from base 1. Results the study describes overall, beyond this receptor: The amount of clinical and demographic metadata varied by source and participant and was provided uncurated.

The collaborating institutions used their own protocols to collect whole blood in K2EDTA tubes. For TCRbeta analysis, collaborators shipped samples in one of three forms: frozen whole blood, isolated PBMCs, or DNA extracted from either of those sample types. Notes on this clone: The antigen this receptor binds is unknown. No much larger clone is present one base from it, and per-base qualities are unavailable.

This clonotype was obtained from a man between 18 and 35 years old with active or convalescent COVID-19. The sequenced sample consisted of peripheral blood. This chain is built from TRBV15 and TRBJ2-1; the D segment could be TRBD2, given 5 matching bases. The CDR3 region: CATSGSGPYNEQFF. DNA sequence: TGTGCCACCAGCGGGAGTGGGCCCTACAATGAGCAGTTCTTC.